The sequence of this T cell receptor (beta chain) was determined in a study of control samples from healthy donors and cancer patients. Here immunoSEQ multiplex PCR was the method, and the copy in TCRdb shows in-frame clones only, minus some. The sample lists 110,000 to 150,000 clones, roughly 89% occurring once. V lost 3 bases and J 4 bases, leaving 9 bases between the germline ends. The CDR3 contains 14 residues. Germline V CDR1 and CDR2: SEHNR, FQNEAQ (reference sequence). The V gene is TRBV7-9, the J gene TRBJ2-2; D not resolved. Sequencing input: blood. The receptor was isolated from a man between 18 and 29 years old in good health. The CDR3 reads CASSFKGITGELFF. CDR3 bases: TGTGCCAGCAGCTTTAAAGGGATCACCGGGGAGCTGTTTTTT.